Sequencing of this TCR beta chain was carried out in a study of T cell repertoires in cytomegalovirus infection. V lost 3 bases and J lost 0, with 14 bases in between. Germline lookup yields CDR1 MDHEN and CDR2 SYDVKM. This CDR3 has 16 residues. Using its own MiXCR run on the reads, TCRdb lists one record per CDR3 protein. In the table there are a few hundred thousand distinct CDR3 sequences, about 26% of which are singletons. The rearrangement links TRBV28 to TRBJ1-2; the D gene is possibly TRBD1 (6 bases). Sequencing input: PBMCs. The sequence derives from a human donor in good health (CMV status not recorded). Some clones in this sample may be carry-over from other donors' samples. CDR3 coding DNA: TGTGCCAGCAGTTTCACTGGACAGAGAGCTAACTATGGCTACACCTTC. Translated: CASSFTGQRANYGYTF.